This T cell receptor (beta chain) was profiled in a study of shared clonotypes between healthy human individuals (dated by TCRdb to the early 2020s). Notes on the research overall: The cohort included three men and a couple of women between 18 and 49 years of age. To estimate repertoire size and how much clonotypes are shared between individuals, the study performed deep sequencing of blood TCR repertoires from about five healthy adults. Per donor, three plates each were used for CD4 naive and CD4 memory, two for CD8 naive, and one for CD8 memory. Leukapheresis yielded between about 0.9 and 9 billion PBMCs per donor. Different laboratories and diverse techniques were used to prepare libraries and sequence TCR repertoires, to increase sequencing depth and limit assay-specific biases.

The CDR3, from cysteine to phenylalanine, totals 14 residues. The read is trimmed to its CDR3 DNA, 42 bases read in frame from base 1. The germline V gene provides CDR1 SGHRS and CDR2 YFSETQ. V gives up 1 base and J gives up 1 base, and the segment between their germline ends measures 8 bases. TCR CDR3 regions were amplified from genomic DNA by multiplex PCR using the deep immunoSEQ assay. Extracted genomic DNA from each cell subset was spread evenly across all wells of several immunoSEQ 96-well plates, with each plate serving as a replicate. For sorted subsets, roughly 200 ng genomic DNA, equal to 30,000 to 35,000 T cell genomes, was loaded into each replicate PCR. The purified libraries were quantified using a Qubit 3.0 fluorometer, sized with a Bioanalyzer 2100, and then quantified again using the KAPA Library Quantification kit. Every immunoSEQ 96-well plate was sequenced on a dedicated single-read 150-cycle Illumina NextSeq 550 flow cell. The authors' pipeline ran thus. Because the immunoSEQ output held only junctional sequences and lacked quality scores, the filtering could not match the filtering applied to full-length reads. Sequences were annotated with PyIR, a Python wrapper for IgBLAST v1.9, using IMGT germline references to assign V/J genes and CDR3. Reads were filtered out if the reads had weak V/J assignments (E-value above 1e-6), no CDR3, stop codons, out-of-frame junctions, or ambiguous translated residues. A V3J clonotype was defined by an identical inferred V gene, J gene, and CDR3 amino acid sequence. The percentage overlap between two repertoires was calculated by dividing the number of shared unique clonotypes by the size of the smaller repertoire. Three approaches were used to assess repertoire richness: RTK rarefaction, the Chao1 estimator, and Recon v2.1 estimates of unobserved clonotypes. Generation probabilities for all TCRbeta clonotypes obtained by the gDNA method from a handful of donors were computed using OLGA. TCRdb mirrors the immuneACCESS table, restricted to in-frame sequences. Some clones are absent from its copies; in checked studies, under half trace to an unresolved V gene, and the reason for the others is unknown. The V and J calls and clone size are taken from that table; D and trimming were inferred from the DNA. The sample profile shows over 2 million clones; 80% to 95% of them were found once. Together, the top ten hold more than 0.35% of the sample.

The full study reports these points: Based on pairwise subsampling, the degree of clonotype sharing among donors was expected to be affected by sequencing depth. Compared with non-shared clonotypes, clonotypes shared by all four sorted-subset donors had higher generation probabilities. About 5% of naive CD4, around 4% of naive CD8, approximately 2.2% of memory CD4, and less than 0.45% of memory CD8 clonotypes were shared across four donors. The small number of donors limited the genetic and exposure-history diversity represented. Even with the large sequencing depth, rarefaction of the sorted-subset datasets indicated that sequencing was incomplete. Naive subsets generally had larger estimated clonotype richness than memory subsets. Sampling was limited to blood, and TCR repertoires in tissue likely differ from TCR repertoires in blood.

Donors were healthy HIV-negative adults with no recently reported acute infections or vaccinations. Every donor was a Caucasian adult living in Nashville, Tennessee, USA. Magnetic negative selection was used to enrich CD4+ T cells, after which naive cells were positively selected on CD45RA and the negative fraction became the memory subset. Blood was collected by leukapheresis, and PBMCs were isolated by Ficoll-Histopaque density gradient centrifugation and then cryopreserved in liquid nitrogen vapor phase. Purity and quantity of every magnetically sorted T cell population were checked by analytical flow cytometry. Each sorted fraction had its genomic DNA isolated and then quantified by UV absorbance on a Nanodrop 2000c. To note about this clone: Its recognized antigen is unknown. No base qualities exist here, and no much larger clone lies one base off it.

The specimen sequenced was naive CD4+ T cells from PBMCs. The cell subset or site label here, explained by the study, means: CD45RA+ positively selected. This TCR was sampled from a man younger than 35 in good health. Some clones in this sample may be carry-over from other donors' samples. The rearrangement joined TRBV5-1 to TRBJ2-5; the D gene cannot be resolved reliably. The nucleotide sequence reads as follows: TGCGCCAGCAGCTTGAGTCAATTCCAAGAGACCCAGTACTTC. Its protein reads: CASSLSQFQETQYF.